A selection of T cell receptor beta chains follows, all from one sample in a study of radiation and T cells in renal cell carcinoma. Produced via immunoSEQ multiplex PCR; TCRdb's table is partial and in-frame only. The sample has 100,000 to 150,000 clones, 88% seen once. Here the sequenced sample was blood, taken from a patient whose treatment included radiotherapy and nephrectomy. The receptors stem from a woman between 65 and 79 years old with renal cell carcinoma. Both conserved end residues are part of each CDR3. The order of the fields is clone size, D gene, V gene, J gene, CDR3 DNA, CDR3 protein. A D gene is named only where the DNA matches it firmly. Rows may omit the clone size; those that give it use once, few, many or a size class.

>.|.|TRBV5-6|TRBJ1-1
.
CASSPSVRLNTEAFF
>.|.|TRBV19|TRBJ1-2
TGTGCCAGTAGTATTGGTACAGCTGGAGACTATGGCTACACCTTC
CASSIGTAGDYGYTF
>.|.|TRBV29-1|TRBJ1-1
TGCAGCGTTGGGGGGGCCACTGAAGCTTTCTTT
CSVGGATEAFF
>.|.|TRBV5-1|TRBJ2-2
TGCGCCAGCAGCTTGGGGGGACAAAACGGCGCCGGGGAGCTGTTTTTT
CASSLGGQNGAGELFF
>few|.|TRBV30|TRBJ1-1
TGTGCCTGGAGTGAGGTGAGGGGGGGCTACACTGAAGCTTTCTTT
CAWSEVRGGYTEAFF
>.|TRBD1|TRBV18|TRBJ2-3
TGTGCCAGCTCGCCGACAGGGGTGGACCAGTATTTT
CASSPTGVDQYF
>.|.|TRBV5-5|TRBJ1-2
TGTGCCAGCAGCTTGACCGAATCCCATGGCTACACCTTC
CASSLTESHGYTF
>.|TRBD1|TRBV7-9|TRBJ2-5
TGTGCCAGCAGCCCCGGGACAGTGTCTCAAGAGACCCAGTACTTC
CASSPGTVSQETQYF
>.|TRBD2|TRBV29-1|TRBJ2-3
TGCAGCCTACTAGCGGGGAACACAGATACGCAGTATTTT
CSLLAGNTDTQYF
>.|.|TRBV5-4|TRBJ2-5
TGTGCCAGCAGCTTGCGACTGTACCAAGAGACCCAGTACTTC
CASSLRLYQETQYF
>.|TRBD1|TRBV9|TRBJ2-7
TGTGCCAGCAGCGTAGGGGGCAGGGGGACAGACTACGAGCAGTACTTC
CASSVGGRGTDYEQYF
>.|TRBD1|TRBV11-2|TRBJ2-5
TGTGCCAGCAGCTTTGGGCCGGGACAGGGGGCTTCGGAGACCCAGTACTTC
CASSFGPGQGASETQYF
>.|TRBD2|TRBV5-1|TRBJ2-2
TGCGCCAGCAGCTTGGGACTAGCGGGGGGCCACTGGGAGCTGTTTTTT
CASSLGLAGGHWELFF
>.|.|TRBV4-3|TRBJ2-1
TGCGCCAGCAGCCAAGATTTACCTGACAGGAGCTCCTACAATGAGCAGTTCTTC
CASSQDLPDRSSYNEQFF
>.|TRBD1|TRBV4-1|TRBJ2-7
TGCGCCAGCAGCCAAGTTGGGACAGGCGATCTCGAGCAGTACTTC
CASSQVGTGDLEQYF
>.|.|TRBV2|TRBJ2-7
TGTGCCAGCAGTGATGACGTGGGGTTGGGGTACTTC
CASSDDVGLGYF
>.|TRBD2|TRBV7-9|TRBJ2-5
TGTGCCAGCAGCCATTGGGGAGCGGGGGTCTCACAAGAGACCCAGTACTTC
CASSHWGAGVSQETQYF
>.|.|TRBV6-1|TRBJ1-5
TGTGCCAGCAGTGAGACTTTTTATAGCAATCAGCCCCAGCATTTT
CASSETFYSNQPQHF
>.|TRBD1|TRBV7-9|TRBJ2-3
TGTGCCAGCAGCCCTACCGGGACAGCCGATACGCAGTATTTT
CASSPTGTADTQYF
>.|.|TRBV6-6|TRBJ1-3
TGTGCCAGCGTGTTTGGAAACACCATATATTTT
CASVFGNTIYF
>.|.|TRBV28|TRBJ2-3
TGTGCCAGCAGTTTAACAAGAGCCCACACAGATACGCAGTATTTT
CASSLTRAHTDTQYF
>.|.|TRBV7-2|TRBJ1-2
TGTGCCAGCAGCTTAGGGGGGGCCCCTGGGGCCTATGGCTACACCTTC
CASSLGGAPGAYGYTF
>.|TRBD1|TRBV30|TRBJ1-6
TGTGCCTGGAGAGTGGACAGGGATTCACCCCTCCACTTT
CAWRVDRDSPLHF
>.|.|TRBV19|TRBJ2-1
TGTGCCAGTAGTATGGGGGGGGGCCGTAACGTTGAGCAGTTCTTC
CASSMGGGRNVEQFF
>.|.|TRBV7-9|TRBJ1-5
TGTGCCAGCAGCTTAGAGCCAGGACTTAATAGCAATCAGCCCCAGCATTTT
CASSLEPGLNSNQPQHF
>.|.|TRBV5-6|TRBJ1-2
TGTGCCAGCAGCTGGGAACGCGCCCCAACCTTCGCTAACTATGGCTACACCTTC
CASSWERAPTFANYGYTF
>.|TRBD1|TRBV18|TRBJ1-5
TGTGCCAGCTCACCAACAGGGGTCTATCAGCCCCAGCATTTT
CASSPTGVYQPQHF
>.|.|TRBV19|TRBJ2-6
TGTGCCAGTAGTATAGAAGACAGGCCCTCTGGGGCCAACGTCCTGACTTTC
CASSIEDRPSGANVLTF
>.|.|TRBV6-6|TRBJ2-5
TGTGCCAGCGGCGGGGTGGGAGAGACCCAGTACTTC
CASGGVGETQYF
>.|.|TRBV29-1|TRBJ2-7
TGCAGCGTCCGTGAGGCGTCCTACGAGCAGTACTTC
CSVREASYEQYF
>.|TRBD1|TRBV10-3|TRBJ1-1
TGTGCCATCAGTGAGTCGAGGGGACAGGGACAAGCTTTCTTT
CAISESRGQGQAFF
>.|TRBD2|TRBV5-4|TRBJ2-1
TGTGCCAGCAGCCTAACTAGCGCGCCCAATGAGCAGTTCTTC
CASSLTSAPNEQFF
>.|.|TRBV27|TRBJ2-3
TGTGCCAGCAGTTCAAGGGGTCCGGATACGCAGTATTTT
CASSSRGPDTQYF
>.|TRBD1|TRBV5-1|TRBJ2-1
TGCGCCAGCAGCTTAGCAGACAGGGGCCACTACAATGAGCAGTTCTTC
CASSLADRGHYNEQFF
>.|.|TRBV2|TRBJ1-3
TGTGCCAACAGAATTCGCGCTGGAAACACCATATATTTT
CANRIRAGNTIYF
>.|.|TRBV30|TRBJ2-1
TGTGCCTGGAGTGTAATCCAGGTATCCAATGAGCAGTTCTTC
CAWSVIQVSNEQFF
>.|.|TRBV19|TRBJ1-1
TGTGCCAGTACCTCTCGACAGGCTCGAGACACTGAAGCTTTCTTT
CASTSRQARDTEAFF
>.|.|TRBV9|TRBJ2-5
TGTGCCAGCAGCGTAGGGGGGGGCGATGAGACCCAGTACTTC
CASSVGGGDETQYF
>.|TRBD2|TRBV18|TRBJ2-3
TGTGCCAGCCAAGGACTAGCGGGAGGCACAGATACGCAGTATTTT
CASQGLAGGTDTQYF